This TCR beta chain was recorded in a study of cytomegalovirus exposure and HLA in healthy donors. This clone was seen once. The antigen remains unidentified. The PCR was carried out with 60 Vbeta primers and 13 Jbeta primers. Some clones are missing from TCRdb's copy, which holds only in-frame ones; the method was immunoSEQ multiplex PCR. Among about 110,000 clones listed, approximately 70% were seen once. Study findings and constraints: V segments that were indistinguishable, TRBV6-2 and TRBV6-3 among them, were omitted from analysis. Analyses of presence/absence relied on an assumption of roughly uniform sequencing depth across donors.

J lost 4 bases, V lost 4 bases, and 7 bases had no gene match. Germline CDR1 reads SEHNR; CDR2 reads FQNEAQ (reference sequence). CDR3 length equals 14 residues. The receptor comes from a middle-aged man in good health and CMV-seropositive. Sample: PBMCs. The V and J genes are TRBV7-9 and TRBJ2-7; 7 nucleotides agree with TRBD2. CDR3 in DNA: TGTGCCAGCAGCTCCCAGCGGGATGGATACGAGCAGTACGTC. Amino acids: CASSSQRDGYEQYV.